This record concerns one T cell receptor (beta chain) sequence. Its antigen is still unknown. Since a much larger clone is just one base distant, this may be a read error. The sample comes from a study of tumor-infiltrating lymphocytes in primary liver carcinoma. Whole-study findings and limits: Tumors had a significantly higher top-250-clone fraction than blood (p = 0.039). Tumor region pairs outstripped tumor-adjacent and tumor-blood pairs in overlap.

Each 20-30 mg portion of unsorted bulk tissue served as the source for co-extraction of RNA and DNA. Every patient in the cohort had a primary liver carcinoma. That carcinoma was treated by surgical resection. The patients lived with chronic HBV infection and had not yet received any treatment. Germline V CDR1 and CDR2: KGHDR, SFDVKD. This CDR3 contains 12 residues. Synthesis of TCR beta cDNA was carried out from approximately 500 ng total RNA with a constant-region primer. TCR beta libraries came from three nested multiplex PCR rounds using slightly modified ARM-PCR. A C-beta reverse primer and TRBV1-TRBV30 forward primers served in each of the first two PCR rounds, at approximately 10 cycles apiece. Via MiXCR, TCRdb re-called the multiplex PCR reads, giving one row per CDR3 protein. The profile shows roughly 80,000 distinct CDR3 sequences, 69% of them singletons.

The origin of this receptor is a man aged 35 to 55 with primary liver carcinoma and hepatitis B virus infection. The specimen sequenced was tumor-adjacent normal liver tissue. V is TRBV24-1 and J is TRBJ2-1; no firm D call. CDR3 sequence: CATSVSYNEQSF. For the CDR3, the DNA is TGTGCCACCAGTGTATCCTACAATGAGCAGTCCTTC.